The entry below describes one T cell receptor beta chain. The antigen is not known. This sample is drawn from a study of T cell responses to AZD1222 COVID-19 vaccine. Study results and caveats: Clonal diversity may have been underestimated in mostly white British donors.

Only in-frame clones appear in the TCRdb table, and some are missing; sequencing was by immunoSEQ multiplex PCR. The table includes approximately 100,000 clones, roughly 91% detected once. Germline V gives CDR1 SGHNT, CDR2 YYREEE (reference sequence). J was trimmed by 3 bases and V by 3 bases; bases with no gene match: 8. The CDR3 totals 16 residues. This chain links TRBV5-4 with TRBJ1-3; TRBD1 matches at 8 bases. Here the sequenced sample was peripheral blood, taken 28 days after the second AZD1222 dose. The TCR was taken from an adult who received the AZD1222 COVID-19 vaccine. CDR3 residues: CASSSQDRGVGNTIYF. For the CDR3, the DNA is TGTGCCAGCAGCTCACAAGACAGGGGAGTTGGAAACACCATATATTTT.